A single sample gave rise to the 26 T cell receptor beta chains below, sequenced in a study of human T cells and chemical hapten exposure. TCRdb re-derived calls from the RACE reads in MiXCR, one entry per CDR3 protein. The sample lists more than 100,000 distinct CDR3 sequences; approximately 13% were seen once. The time point is: patch test 1, 2 weeks after DPC sensitization. Treatment described: therapeutic diphenylcyclopropenone sensitization with weekly scalp DPC. The source was whole blood, collected in connection with sensitization to the hapten diphenylcyclopropenone (DPC). Receptors originate from a man between 18 and 29 years old with alopecia areata. Some clones in this sample may be carry-over from other donors' samples.

This clonotype was counted between two and nine times. The chain recombines TRBV6-2 or TRBV6-3 with TRBJ2-1; D is tentatively TRBD1 or TRBD2 (5 bases each). Trimming removed 7 bases from V and 9 bases from J, with 19 bases in between. Germline assignment: CDR1 MNHEY and CDR2 SVGEGT. The CDR3 is 14 residues long. CDR3 in DNA: TGTGCCAGCAACTTGCCGGGGCCCGGAGGTGAGCAGTTCTTC. It specifies CASNLPGPGGEQFF.

The rearrangement joins TRBV4-1 to TRBJ2-5; tentative D call: TRBD2 (6 bases). Trimming shortened V by 2 bases and J by 5 bases, and 18 bases separated the two germline ends. This CDR3 has 16 amino acids. Germline-derived CDR1 and CDR2 are MGHRA and YSYEKL. CDR3 amino acids: CASSQPLRGVQETQYF. The CDR3 DNA is TGCGCCAGCAGCCAACCTTTGCGCGGGGTCCAGGAGACCCAGTACTTC.

The chain uses TRBV7-6 and TRBJ2-5; 12 bases fit TRBD1. The CDR3 spans 16 residues. From germline, CDR1 is SGHVS and CDR2 FNYEAQ. The V and J ends lost 5 bases and 5 bases, in that order; junction bases with no gene match: 9. CDR3 in DNA: TGTGCCAGCAGCCTTGGGACAGGGGGCTTTGGGGAGACCCAGTACTTC. As protein: CASSLGTGGFGETQYF.

This clonotype was seen a handful of times. CDR3 DNA: TGCGCCAGCAGCCGATCCGAGGCACGCGGGGCCAACGTCCTGACTTTC. Its protein product is CASSRSEARGANVLTF. The gene calls are TRBV4-1 and TRBJ2-6; D ambiguous. Germline V gene data show CDR1 as MGHRA and CDR2 as YSYEKL. V was pared by 4 bases and J by 4 bases, with 14 bases between. This CDR3 has 16 amino acids.

This clonotype was seen a handful of times. The chain combines TRBV10-3 with TRBJ1-5, with D maybe TRBD1 (5 bases). The CDR3 has 12 amino acids. Trimming took 10 bases from V and 4 from J, leaving 11 bases between them. Germline CDR1 and CDR2: ENHRY and SYGVKD. This CDR3 is CATRQSNQPQHF. The CDR3 DNA sequence: TGTGCCACGCGACAGTCTAATCAGCCCCAGCATTTT.

The CDR3 region is CASRPLASSSYNEQFF. The CDR3 DNA reads TGTGCCAGCAGACCCCTAGCGTCTAGCTCCTACAATGAGCAGTTCTTC. The chain uses TRBV6-5 and TRBJ2-1; the D gene is possibly TRBD2 (6 bases). In germline, CDR1 is MNHEY, CDR2 SVGAGI. Trimming removed 6 bases at V and 0 bases at J, with 15 bases between. CDR3 length: 16 residues.

As for this clonotype: A much larger clonotype is one base distant, so this may be a read error. The conserved closing phenylalanine or tryptophan is absent in this CDR3, likely reflecting a read error. This chain joins TRBV7-9 and TRBJ2-1; weak D call: TRBD1 (5 bases). CDR3 length: 13 amino acids. The germline V gene has CDR1 SEHNR and CDR2 FQNEAQ (reference sequence). Trimming shortened V by 5 bases and J by 7 bases, and 12 bases separated the two germline ends. The CDR3 DNA follows: TGTGCCAGCAGCAAAAAGGGGTGGAATGAGCAGTTCCTC. Encoded protein: CASSKKGWNEQFL.

This clonotype has a handful of counts. The gene calls are TRBV14 and TRBJ1-1; the D is unclear. Looked up from germline, CDR1 is SGHDN and CDR2 is FVKESK. Between the trimmed V and J ends, which lost 0 bases and 7 bases, there was a span of 9 bases. The CDR3 spans 13 residues. The CDR3 DNA is TGTGCCAGCAGCCAAGATCCAGTAGTTGAAGCTTTCTTT. Protein product: CASSQDPVVEAFF.

This clonotype was detected only a few times. The V gene is TRBV6-5, the J gene TRBJ2-2; D is perhaps TRBD1 (7 bases). V was trimmed by 6 bases and J by 7 bases, leaving 18 bases between them. The germline CDR1 and CDR2 sequences are MNHEY and SVGAGI. The CDR3 totals 15 residues. The CDR3 coding sequence is TGTGCCAGCAGCCGTCAGGGGGGTCGTAACGGGGAGCTGTTTTTT. The encoded protein is CASSRQGGRNGELFF.

In its sample, this clonotype was seen a few times. This chain links TRBV7-2 with TRBJ2-2, with TRBD1 matching 7 bases. This CDR3 has 14 amino acids. Trimming took 5 bases from V and 6 from J; bases not matched to a gene: 6. The V gene's germline CDR1 is SGHTA and CDR2 FQGNSA. The CDR3 loop reads CASSAPGQPGELFF. The CDR3 DNA reads as TGTGCCAGCAGCGCGCCGGGACAGCCCGGGGAGCTGTTTTTT.

J is TRBJ1-1 and V is TRBV19; TRBD1 agrees at 7 bases. CDR1 and CDR2 from the germline V gene are LNHDA and SQIVND (reference sequence). The CDR3 extends over 13 amino acids. The ends lost 3 bases at V and 7 bases at J; junction bases unmatched: 5. The CDR3 loop reads CASSIDREGEAFF. The CDR3 region has the DNA TGTGCCAGTAGTATTGACAGGGAGGGTGAAGCTTTCTTT.

This clonotype was seen ten or more times. The chain combines TRBV6-5 with TRBJ2-7; tentatively, D is TRBD2 (6 bases). Germline CDR1 reads MNHEY; CDR2 reads SVGAGI. CDR3 size: 16 residues. Trimming stripped 5 bases from V and 0 bases from J, with 17 bases between. The CDR3 nucleotides read TGTGCCAGCAGTCCCACTAGCTTTGGGATCTCCTACGAGCAGTACGTC. It codes for CASSPTSFGISYEQYV.

This clonotype was counted a few times. The chain is built from TRBV18 and TRBJ1-2; no clear D gene. V was clipped by 1 base and J by 1 base, with 10 bases between them. CDR3 length equals 15 residues. Germline CDR1 is KGHSH and CDR2 is LQKENI. The CDR3 is CASSPLSEYNYGYTF. The CDR3 bases are TGTGCCAGCTCACCACTCTCAGAATATAACTATGGCTACACCTTC.

This clonotype has just a few counts. The V and J genes are TRBV5-1 and TRBJ2-1, with a tentative D call TRBD1 (5 bases). This CDR3 region has 15 residues. The ends were cut back, 1 base at V and 1 base at J, with 9 bases in the middle. The germline V gene encodes CDR1 SGHRS and CDR2 YFSETQ. In DNA form, the CDR3 reads TGCGCCAGCAGCTTGAGTGCAGGGTCCTACAATGAGCAGTTCTTC. It specifies CASSLSAGSYNEQFF.

The chain carries TRBV29-1 and TRBJ2-2, with D possibly being TRBD1 (6 bases). The CDR3 spans 12 residues. Between the trimmed V and J ends, which lost 7 bases and 2 bases, there was a span of 8 bases. The germline V gene encodes CDR1 SQVTM and CDR2 ANQGSEA. CDR3 in DNA: TGCAGCGCCGGGACAAACACCGGGGAGCTGTTTTTT. It yields the protein CSAGTNTGELFF.

The CDR3 DNA sequence: TGTGCCAGCAGCGGGACAGGGAGTACCGGGGAGCTGTTTTTT. It translates to CASSGTGSTGELFF. The chain is built from TRBV2 and TRBJ2-2; 9 bases agree with TRBD1. Unmatched junction bases numbered 4, after V lost 6 bases and J lost 5 bases. The CDR3 totals 14 residues. Per germline, CDR1 SNHLY and CDR2 FYNNEI.

V and J are TRBV20-1 and TRBJ2-7; no clear D. Germline lookup yields CDR1 DFQATT and CDR2 SNEGSKA (reference sequence). Trimming shortened V by 6 bases and J by 4 bases, and 13 bases separated the two germline ends. The CDR3 covers 12 residues. CDR3 sequence (DNA): TGCAGTGCGCCCCAAGGTAGATACGAGCAGTACTTC. This codes for CSAPQGRYEQYF.

This chain joins TRBV14 and TRBJ2-3; D possibly corresponds to TRBD2 (5 bases). CDR1 and CDR2 from the germline V gene are SGHDN and FVKESK. V lost 1 base, J lost 4 bases, and 15 bases lay in between. The CDR3 is 16 amino acids. CDR3 residues: CASSQGRGLLSDTQYF. In nucleotides, the CDR3 is TGTGCCAGCAGCCAAGGTCGAGGGCTACTATCAGATACGCAGTATTTT.

The chain couples TRBV7-9 to TRBJ1-2; 7 bases are shared with TRBD1. Germline lookup yields CDR1 SEHNR and CDR2 FQNEAQ (reference sequence). V gave up 2 bases and J gave up 1 base; unmatched junction bases: 13. CDR3 length equals 18 residues. The CDR3 DNA sequence: TGTGCCAGCAGCTTACAGACACCCTCGGGACAGAATAACTATGGCTACACCTTC. Its translation is CASSLQTPSGQNNYGYTF.

This clonotype was picked up a small number of times. The chain carries TRBV3-1 and TRBJ2-2, with D possibly matching TRBD1 (6 bases). CDR3 length: 16 amino acids. V was shortened by 4 bases and J by 0 bases, with 12 bases between the two germline ends. Germline assignment: CDR1 LGHDT and CDR2 YNNKEL (reference sequence). The CDR3 bases are TGTGCCAGCAGCCGAGCTAAGGGGGCGAACACCGGGGAGCTGTTTTTT. The encoded protein is CASSRAKGANTGELFF.

This rearrangement joins TRBV5-4 to TRBJ2-7; TRBD2 aligns across 8 bases. The V gene end was trimmed by 1 base and the J gene end by 2 bases; junction bases not matched to a gene: 8. The CDR3 runs to 16 residues. The germline V gene encodes CDR1 SGHNT and CDR2 YYREEE (reference sequence). The CDR3 DNA is TGTGCCAGCAGCTTGTTTAGCGGGGTCTCCACCTACGAGCAGTACTTC. The encoded protein is CASSLFSGVSTYEQYF.

This chain links TRBV24-1 with TRBJ1-5; TRBD1 agrees at 7 bases. Germline lookup yields CDR1 KGHDR and CDR2 SFDVKD. With V trimmed by 5 bases and J by 6 bases, 9 bases remained unmatched. The CDR3 sequence is 15 residues long. CDR3 bases: TGTGCCACCAGTGCGTCAGGGGGAATCGGTCAGCCCCAGCATTTT. Its translation is CATSASGGIGQPQHF.

The rearrangement links TRBV28 to TRBJ2-7; D may correspond to TRBD1 or TRBD2 (5 bases each). Germline CDR1 MDHEN, CDR2 SYDVKM. This CDR3 is 10 amino acids long. The germline V and J ends were trimmed by 6 bases and 12 bases, with 12 bases remaining between them. The CDR3 DNA reads TGTGCCAGCAGCCGGGGCCCAGCGTACTTC. It encodes CASSRGPAYF.

This rearrangement joins TRBV5-1 to TRBJ2-3, with 7 bases identical to TRBD1. The germline V gene encodes CDR1 SGHRS and CDR2 YFSETQ. V lost 5 bases to trimming and J lost 3 bases; unmatched junction nucleotides: 6. This CDR3 is 14 amino acids long. The CDR3 DNA reads TGCGCCAGCAGACCCACAGGGGTGACAGATACGCAGTATTTT. It specifies CASRPTGVTDTQYF.

The CDR3 sequence: CASSPVEMTGKNQPQHF. CDR3 in DNA: TGTGCCAGCTCACCAGTGGAGATGACAGGGAAGAATCAGCCCCAGCATTTT. The chain uses TRBV18 and TRBJ1-5, with TRBD1 matching 7 bases. The germline gives CDR1 KGHSH, CDR2 LQKENI. The CDR3 runs to 17 residues. After removal of 2 bases from V and 4 bases from J, the junction contained 11 bases not matched to a gene. The variable domain in full, completed from reference TRBV18 and TRBJ1-5, reads NAGVMQNPRHLVRRRGQEARLRCSPMKGHSHVYWYRQLPEEGLKFMVYLQKENIIDESGMPKERFSAEFPKEGPSILRIQQVVRGDSAAYFCASSPVEMTGKNQPQHFGDGTRLSIL.

This clonotype was counted a few times. V is TRBV29-1 and J is TRBJ1-1; D gene ambiguous. This CDR3 contains 13 residues. Trimming left V 5 bases short and J 0 bases short, with 10 bases between. Germline V gene data show CDR1 as SQVTM and CDR2 as ANQGSEA. The CDR3 bases are TGCAGCGTTTACGGGGATATGAACACTGAAGCTTTCTTT. Protein product: CSVYGDMNTEAFF.